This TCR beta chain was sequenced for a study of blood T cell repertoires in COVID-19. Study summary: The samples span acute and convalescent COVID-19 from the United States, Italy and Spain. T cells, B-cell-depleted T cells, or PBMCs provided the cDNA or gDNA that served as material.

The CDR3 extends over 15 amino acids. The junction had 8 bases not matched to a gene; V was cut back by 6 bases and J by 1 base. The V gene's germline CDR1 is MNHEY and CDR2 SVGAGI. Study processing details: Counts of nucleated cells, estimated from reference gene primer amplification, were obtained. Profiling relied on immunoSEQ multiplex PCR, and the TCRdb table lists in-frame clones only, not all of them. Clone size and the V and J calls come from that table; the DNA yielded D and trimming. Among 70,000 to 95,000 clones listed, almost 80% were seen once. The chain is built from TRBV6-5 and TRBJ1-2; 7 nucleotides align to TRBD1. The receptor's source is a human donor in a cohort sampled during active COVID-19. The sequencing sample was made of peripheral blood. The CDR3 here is CASRRTGQVNYGYTF. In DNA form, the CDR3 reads TGTGCCAGCAGACGGACCGGACAGGTTAACTATGGCTACACCTTC.